The subject of this entry is one T cell receptor beta chain. Its cognate antigen is unknown. This sample stems from a study of CD8 T cells in ankylosing spondylitis. Findings and limits, study-wide: Ankylosing spondylitis blood appeared to carry a characteristic TCR beta motif of roughly eight highly homologous variants.

V lost 4 bases and J 4 bases, leaving 19 bases between the germline ends. The CDR3 runs to 16 residues. Each CDR3 protein is one row after TCRdb ran MiXCR on the 5' RACE reads. Here the sample spans around 300,000 distinct CDR3 sequences, 14% to 15% being singletons. The chain combines TRBV12-3 or TRBV12-4 with TRBJ1-2; D is possibly TRBD1 (5 bases). The clonotype originates from a male donor with ankylosing spondylitis or in good health (not recorded which). Sample: blood, either unsorted or a sorted T cell fraction (not recorded which). The CDR3 bases are TGTGCCAGCAGTTCCCGAAGCCGTAGAGGGGCCTATGGCTACACCTTC. Translation gives CASSSRSRRGAYGYTF.